The present T cell receptor beta chain was sequenced within a study of shared clonotypes between healthy human individuals. Only in-frame clones appear in the TCRdb table, and some are missing; sequencing was by immunoSEQ multiplex PCR. Of approximately 1,500,000 clones in the sample, around 97% were seen once. Healthy adults negative for HIV, lacking recent acute infections or vaccinations, served as donors. Comment on this clone: Its specificity is unknown.

Study-level results: Generally, estimated richness proved larger in naive subsets than it did in memory subsets.

The sequence was collected from a man under 40 in good health. The sequencing sample was made of naive CD4+ T cells sorted from blood. The sample's subset: CD45RA+ positively selected.

CDR3 coding DNA: TGTGCCAGCAGGAGGGGGGTTTCCGGAACTGAAGCTTTCTTT. Amino acid sequence: CASRRGVSGTEAFF. The rearrangement joins TRBV27 to TRBJ1-1; D is perhaps TRBD1 (6 bases). Trimming stripped 6 bases from V and 5 bases from J, with 16 bases between. Germline CDR1 MNHEY, CDR2 SMNVEV (reference sequence). The CDR3 length is 14 residues.